This section outlines one TCR beta chain sequence together with its context. Repertoires were generated with immunoSEQ multiplex PCR, while TCRdb's copy carries only in-frame clones and drops some. The table records about 480,000 clones, around 88% of them present only once. The data stem from a study of Ad26.COV2.S vaccination and SARS-CoV-2 variants. In the study overall: Ad26.COV2.S given intramuscularly, once or twice 56 days apart.

Regarding treatment: some 20 received Ad26.COV2.S at low or high dose, single or two shots; several received placebo; per-sample allocation not given. Following the first vaccine or placebo injection, samples were taken on day 63. An adult aged 18-55 years in Boston served as the donor. The sequence was collected from a person aged 18-65 years who received the Ad26.COV2.S COVID-19 vaccine or a placebo. Material: peripheral blood, obtained in a trial of Ad26.COV2.S vaccine versus placebo.

For the CDR3, the DNA is TGTGCCAGCAGTGAAGTCCCAATCCCACCAAACTACAATGAGCAGTTCTTC. It specifies CASSEVPIPPNYNEQFF. V gene TRBV2 combines with J gene TRBJ2-1; no clear D gene. The CDR3 runs to 17 residues. Looked up from germline, CDR1 is SNHLY and CDR2 is FYNNEI. The V and J ends lost 1 base and 3 bases respectively, with 16 bases between them.